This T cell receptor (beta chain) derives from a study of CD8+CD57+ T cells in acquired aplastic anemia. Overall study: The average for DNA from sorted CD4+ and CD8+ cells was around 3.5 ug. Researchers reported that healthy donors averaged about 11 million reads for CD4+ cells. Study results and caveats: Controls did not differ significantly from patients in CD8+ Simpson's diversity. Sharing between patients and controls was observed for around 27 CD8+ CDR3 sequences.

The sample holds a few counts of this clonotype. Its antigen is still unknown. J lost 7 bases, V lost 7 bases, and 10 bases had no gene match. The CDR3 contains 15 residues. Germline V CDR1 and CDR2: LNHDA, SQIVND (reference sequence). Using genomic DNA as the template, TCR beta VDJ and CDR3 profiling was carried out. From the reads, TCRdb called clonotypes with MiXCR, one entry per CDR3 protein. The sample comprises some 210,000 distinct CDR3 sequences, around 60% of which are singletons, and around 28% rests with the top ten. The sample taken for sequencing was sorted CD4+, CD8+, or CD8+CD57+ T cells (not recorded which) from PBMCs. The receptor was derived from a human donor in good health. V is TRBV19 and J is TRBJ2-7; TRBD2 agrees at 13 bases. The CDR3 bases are TGTGCCAGTACGACTAGCGGGGGGACGTGGAAGGAGCAGTACTTC. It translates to CASTTSGGTWKEQYF.